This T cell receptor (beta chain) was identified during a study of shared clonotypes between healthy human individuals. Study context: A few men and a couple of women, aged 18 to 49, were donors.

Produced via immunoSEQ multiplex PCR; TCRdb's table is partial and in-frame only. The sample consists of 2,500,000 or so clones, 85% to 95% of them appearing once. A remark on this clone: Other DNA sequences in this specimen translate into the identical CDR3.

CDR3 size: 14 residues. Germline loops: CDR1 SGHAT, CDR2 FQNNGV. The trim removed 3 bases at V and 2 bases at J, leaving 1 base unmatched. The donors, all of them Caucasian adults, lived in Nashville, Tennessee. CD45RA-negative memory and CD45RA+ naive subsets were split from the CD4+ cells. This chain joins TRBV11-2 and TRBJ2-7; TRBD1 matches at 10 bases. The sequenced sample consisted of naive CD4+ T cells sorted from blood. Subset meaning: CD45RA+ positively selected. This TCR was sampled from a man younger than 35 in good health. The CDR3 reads CASSLGQGTYEQYF. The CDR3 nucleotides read TGTGCCAGCAGCTTGGGACAGGGGACCTACGAGCAGTACTTC. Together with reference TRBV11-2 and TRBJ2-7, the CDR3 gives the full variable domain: EAGVAQSPRYKIIEKRQSVAFWCNPISGHATLYWYQQILGQGPKLLIQFQNNGVVDDSQLPKDRFSAERLKGVDSTLKIQPAKLEDSAVYLCASSLGQGTYEQYFGPGTRLTVT.